These 6 T cell receptor beta chains share one sample of origin, sequenced in a study of T cell clones after liver transplantation. The table came from immunoSEQ multiplex PCR; TCRdb's copy has only in-frame clones and leaves some out. The sample has roughly 40,000 clones; around 83% are singletons. The sample was CD4+ T cells from blood, taken 24 months after liver transplant. The receptor source for this set is a human patient who received a liver transplant. Some T cells may have originated in the graft donor.

This clone showed up just a few times. The V and J genes are TRBV27 and TRBJ2-7; D possibly uses TRBD1 or TRBD2 (6 bases each). Germline V CDR1 and CDR2: MNHEY, SMNVEV (reference sequence). The CDR3 runs 14 residues. V gave up 5 bases and J gave up 4 bases, with 15 bases separating them. The CDR3 here is CASSPSRGPYEQYF. The CDR3 coding sequence is TGTGCCAGCAGTCCAAGTCGGGGGCCGTACGAGCAGTACTTC.

J is TRBJ2-7 and V is TRBV6-6; possibly TRBD1 or TRBD2 for D (5 bases each). The germline CDR1 and CDR2 sequences are MNHNY and SVGAGI (reference sequence). This CDR3 comprises 15 residues. V lost 2 bases, J lost 4 bases, and 15 bases lay in between. The CDR3 loop is CASSYPGTTRYEQYF. The CDR3 DNA reads TGTGCCAGCAGTTACCCCGGGACGACGAGGTACGAGCAGTACTTC.

The genes are TRBV7-8 and TRBJ1-1; possible D gene TRBD1, 5 bases. CDR3 length: 16 residues. The V end was cut by 4 bases, the J end by 1 base, with 16 bases between. The germline gives CDR1 SGHVS, CDR2 FQNEAQ. In nucleotides, the CDR3 is TGTGCCAGCAGCTACGGCCTGAGGGGTCGGAACACTGAAGCTTTCTTT. Translating it yields CASSYGLRGRNTEAFF. The whole variable domain, remainder taken from reference TRBV7-8 and TRBJ1-1, is GAGVSQSPRYKVAKRGQDVALRCDPISGHVSLFWYQQALGQGPEFLTYFQNEAQLDKSGLPSDRFFAERPEGSVSTLKIQRTQQEDSAVYLCASSYGLRGRNTEAFFGQGTRLTVV.

This clone was found a few times. CDR3 in amino acids: CASSIGGLAKNIQYF. CDR3 DNA sequence: TGTGCCAGTAGTATAGGGGGTCTAGCCAAAAACATTCAGTACTTC. The chain combines TRBV19 with TRBJ2-4; D unresolved. Trimming took off 1 base at V and 0 bases at J, with 7 bases between the two ends. Germline values: CDR1 LNHDA, CDR2 SQIVND (reference sequence). The CDR3 consists of 15 residues.

This chain uses TRBV28 with TRBJ2-7; D gene unclear. There are 15 residues in the CDR3. V dropped 4 bases and J dropped 3 bases, with 16 bases sitting between them. Germline CDR1 and CDR2: MDHEN and SYDVKM. In nucleotides, the CDR3 is TGTGCCAGCAGTTCTTCTGGGTTGGGGTACTACGAGCAGTACTTC. Translating gives CASSSSGLGYYEQYF.

The chain combines TRBV5-1 with TRBJ1-4; D not resolved. The ends were cut back, 0 bases at V and 0 bases at J, with 9 bases in the middle. Germline CDR1 reads SGHRS; CDR2 reads YFSETQ. This CDR3 comprises 16 residues. CDR3 nucleotides: TGCGCCAGCAGCTTGGACACCTTAGCAACTAATGAAAAACTGTTTTTT. Translating gives CASSLDTLATNEKLFF.